The 2 T cell receptor beta chains below all came from one sample that was sequenced in a study of siplizumab effects on memory and regulatory T cells. The repertoire was sequenced with immunoSEQ multiplex PCR; TCRdb's copy has only in-frame clones and lacks some. The sample has over 85,000 clones; around 97% are singletons. What was sequenced was naive CD4+ T cells sorted from blood. The receptors derive from a human donor in good health.

The genes are TRBV7-2 and TRBJ2-4; D unclear. CDR3 length equals 15 residues. Germline V gives CDR1 SGHTA, CDR2 FQGNSA. V lost 3 bases and J lost 0, with 9 bases in between. CDR3 residues: CASSFVAAAKNIQYF. CDR3 nucleotide sequence: TGTGCCAGCAGCTTCGTGGCGGCAGCCAAAAACATTCAGTACTTC.

V is TRBV7-6 and J is TRBJ1-4; D uncertain. This CDR3 is built from 18 residues. Germline V gene data show CDR1 as SGHVS and CDR2 as FNYEAQ. The V end was cut by 1 base, the J end by 0 bases, with 15 bases between. In nucleotides, the CDR3 is TGTGCCAGCAGCTTAGAACGCCTAGGCAGGTCAACTAATGAAAAACTGTTTTTT. Its translation: CASSLERLGRSTNEKLFF. Filled out from reference TRBV7-6 and TRBJ1-4, the complete variable domain reads GAGVSQSPRYKVTKRGQDVALRCDPISGHVSLYWYRQALGQGPEFLTYFNYEAQQDKSGLPNDRFSAERPEGSISTLTIQRTEQRDSAMYRCASSLERLGRSTNEKLFFGSGTQLSVL.